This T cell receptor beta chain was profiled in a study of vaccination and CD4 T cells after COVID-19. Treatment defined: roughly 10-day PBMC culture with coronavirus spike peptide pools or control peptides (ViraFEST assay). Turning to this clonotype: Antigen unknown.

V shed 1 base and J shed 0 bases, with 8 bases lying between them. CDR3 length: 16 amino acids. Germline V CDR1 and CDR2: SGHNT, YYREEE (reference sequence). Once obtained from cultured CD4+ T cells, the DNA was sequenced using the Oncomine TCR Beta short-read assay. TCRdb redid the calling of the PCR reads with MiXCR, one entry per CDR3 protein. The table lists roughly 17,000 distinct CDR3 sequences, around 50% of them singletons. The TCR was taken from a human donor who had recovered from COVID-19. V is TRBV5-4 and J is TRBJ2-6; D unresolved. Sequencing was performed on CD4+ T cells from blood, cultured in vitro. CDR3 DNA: TGTGCCAGCAGCTTGAGGGCACCCTCTGGGGCCAACGTCCTGACTTTC. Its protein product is CASSLRAPSGANVLTF.